Listed below are T cell receptor beta chains from one sample, sequenced in a study of T cell responses to AZD1222 COVID-19 vaccine. This table comes from immunoSEQ multiplex PCR, and its TCRdb copy is limited to in-frame clones, with some not included. The profile shows more than 150,000 clones, around 93% of them singletons. The sequences come from peripheral blood, collected on day 0 of AZD1222 vaccination. The receptors shown here come from an adult in good health. Both conserved end residues are trimmed from each CDR3. Some rows have no size entry. The others give once, few or many, or a class for an expanded clone.

>TRBJ2-1|10|TRBV7-9|-
ASTRLTNEQF
>TRBJ1-2|12|TRBV20-1|few
SASWQGLKGGYT
>TRBJ2-1|12|TRBV6-5|-
ASFSGSSYNEQF
>TRBJ1-2|13|TRBV7-2|-
ASILFGPERDGYT
>TRBJ1-1|15|TRBV18|-
ASSPRDSYPSTTEAF
>TRBJ1-5|11|TRBV18|-
ASSPSQGQPQH
>TRBJ2-5|11|TRBV28|-
ASNQALQETQY
>TRBJ1-2|11|TRBV10-2|-
ASSPGQGYGYT
>TRBJ2-2|14|TRBV24-1|-
ATSDFTSGSSGELF
>TRBJ2-2|12|TRBV28|-
ASKTQGYVGELF
>TRBJ2-1|14|TRBV11-2|-
ASSLIAGSLSNEQF
>TRBJ1-1|12|TRBV30|-
AWSVRGAGTEAF
>TRBJ2-6|12|TRBV3-1/TRBV3-2|-
ASSPLPGANVLT
>TRBJ1-4|9|TRBV30|-
AWSFEEKLF
>TRBJ2-7|12|TRBV6-5|-
ASSYSSEGGKQY
>TRBJ2-2|12|TRBV9|-
ASSSEGGRGELF
>TRBJ1-2|12|TRBV28|few
ASRWDRFNYGYT
>TRBJ1-1|12|TRBV24-1|-
ATSGGSTVPEAF
>TRBJ2-7|12|TRBV6-5|-
ASSLSYRTYEQY
>TRBJ1-5|13|TRBV2|-
ASSFSGLGNQPQH
>TRBJ1-3|13|TRBV30|-
AWSSGSPSGNTIY
>TRBJ1-1|14|TRBV2|once
ATLGTSLGAYTEAF
>TRBJ2-7|13|TRBV18|-
ASSPFRDSTYEQY
>TRBJ1-6|13|TRBV6-5|-
ASRMDRGNNSPLH
>TRBJ2-5|14|TRBV11-1|-
ASSARRGANQETQY
>TRBJ1-6|9|TRBV28|-
ASRDSSPLH
>TRBJ1-6|12|TRBV27|-
ASSLGLLNSPLH
>TRBJ2-2|11|TRBV14|-
ASSVFRWGELF
>TRBJ2-1|11|TRBV28|-
ASSARLYNEQF
>TRBJ1-3|13|TRBV4-1|-
ASSQLALGVNTIY
>TRBJ2-1|10|TRBV11-3|-
ASSPGVPEQF
>TRBJ2-2|16|TRBV6-2/TRBV6-3|-
ASSYYARTSGNTGELF
>TRBJ2-1|13|TRBV5-6|-
ASSFGQGGGNEQF
>TRBJ2-1|11|TRBV2|-
ASSEETINEQF
>TRBJ1-6|13|TRBV2|-
ASSPPYKTVSPLH
>TRBJ1-4|14|TRBV5-8|-
ASSPSNAGTNEKLF
>TRBJ2-1|10|TRBV11-3|-
ASSPTYLEQF
>TRBJ1-1|13|TRBV24-1|-
ATSDLPNSNTEAF
>TRBJ2-5|13|TRBV7-9|-
ASSAPSVLWGDQY
>TRBJ2-1|14|TRBV12-2|-
ASRLAGAGTSYEQF
>TRBJ1-1|13|TRBV3-1/TRBV3-2|once
ASSQGGTGNTEAF
>TRBJ2-1|12|TRBV2|-
ANSRLAAYNEQF
>TRBJ2-6|12|TRBV27|-
ASRGQGQANVLT
>TRBJ1-4|13|TRBV28|-
ASSLESLGGEKLF
>TRBJ2-7|10|TRBV2|-
ASKRISYEQY
>TRBJ1-6|11|TRBV3-1/TRBV3-2|-
ASRAEGNSPLH